A single sample gave rise to the 8 T cell receptor beta chains below, sequenced in a study of molecular identifiers for immune sequencing clone quantification. TCRdb recomputed calls from the PCR reads with MiXCR, one row per CDR3 protein. The sample records around 300,000 distinct CDR3 sequences, roughly 23% being singletons. The sequenced material came from naive CD8+ T cells from blood, with Jurkat cell RNA spiked in. Subset denoted: FACS-sorted CD8+CD4-CCR7+CD45RA+ naive T cells. These receptors were taken from a human donor in good health. Some libraries in this study had Jurkat cell RNA spiked in.

This clonotype was recorded at least ten times. The CDR3 DNA reads as TGTGCCAGCAGTTTCGGACAGGGGGCTTACGGACATCAAGAGACCCAGTACTTC. Translating gives CASSFGQGAYGHQETQYF. This chain joins TRBV28 and TRBJ2-5; TRBD1 aligns across 11 bases. CDR1 MDHEN and CDR2 SYDVKM come from the germline V gene. With 3 bases clipped from V and 2 bases from J, the junction kept 11 bases outside the gene matches. The CDR3 loop spans 18 amino acids.

The genes are TRBV19 and TRBJ2-3; D gene unclear. The CDR3 covers 13 residues. Germline-derived CDR1 and CDR2 are LNHDA and SQIVND (reference sequence). The V gene lost 3 bases and the J gene lost 10 bases, with 14 bases spanning the gap. CDR3 loop: CASSMSGRSPQYF. In DNA, the CDR3 is TGTGCCAGTAGTATGTCCGGGCGGAGTCCGCAGTATTTT.

This clonotype was seen ten or more times. V gene TRBV5-1 combines with J gene TRBJ1-5; D gene uncertain. Germline CDR1 reads SGHRS; CDR2 reads YFSETQ. V was pared by 0 bases and J by 1 base, with 8 bases between. There are 15 residues in the CDR3. The CDR3 is CASSLAGGSNQPQHF. In nucleotides, the CDR3 is TGCGCCAGCAGCTTGGCGGGAGGCAGCAATCAGCCCCAGCATTTT.

In its sample, this clonotype was seen a few times. The gene calls are TRBV6-2 or TRBV6-3 and TRBJ1-5; D is undetermined. This CDR3 comprises 15 residues. V was cut by 6 bases and J by 5 bases, with 17 bases left in between. Germline V CDR1 and CDR2: MNHEY, SVGEGT. The CDR3 DNA is TGTGCCAGCAGCTGGACGTCTATCAGTGATCAGCCCCAGCATTTT. It codes for CASSWTSISDQPQHF.

A few counts support this clonotype. The CDR3 DNA reads as TGTGCCAGTAGTGCCCAGCCCAGACAGGATTTTTGGATGAACACTGAAGCTTTCTTT. It translates to CASSAQPRQDFWMNTEAFF. The chain combines TRBV19 with TRBJ1-1, with a tentative D call TRBD1 (6 bases). CDR1 and CDR2 (germline): LNHDA, SQIVND (reference sequence). V lost 5 bases to trimming and J lost 0 bases, with 25 bases between them. The CDR3 is 19 residues long.

At least ten counts were recorded for this clonotype. The chain links TRBV20-1 to TRBJ1-2; D call uncertain. The CDR3 loop spans 16 amino acids. Germline CDR1 DFQATT, CDR2 SNEGSKA (reference sequence). The V end lost 0 bases, the J end lost 1 base, and 15 bases lay between the germline ends. The CDR3: CSARDLGYQVNYGYTF. In nucleotides, the CDR3 is TGCAGTGCTAGAGATCTAGGGTATCAAGTTAACTATGGCTACACCTTC.

This clonotype was counted a few times. The chain links TRBV27 to TRBJ2-7; 7 nucleotides match TRBD2. Germline V CDR1 and CDR2: MNHEY, SMNVEV (reference sequence). The junction had 10 bases not matched to a gene; V was cut back by 2 bases and J by 6 bases. The length of the CDR3 is 15 residues. CDR3 amino acids: CASSLGLGEGPEQYF. The CDR3 DNA reads as TGTGCCAGCAGTTTAGGGCTTGGGGAGGGGCCCGAGCAGTACTTC.

The V gene is TRBV9, the J gene TRBJ2-3; TRBD2 matches 8 bases. V lost 4 bases, J lost 3 bases, and 13 bases stayed unmatched. Germline V gives CDR1 SGDLS, CDR2 YYNGEE. The CDR3 runs to 17 residues. Here the CDR3 DNA reads TGTGCCAGCAGCACCCCGTCCGTAGCGGGGACGACAGATACGCAGTATTTT. Its protein is CASSTPSVAGTTDTQYF.